This TCR beta chain was profiled in a study of persistence of HIV-infected CD4 T cells. Stimulation used 9 to 10 ug/mL lysate from CMV-infected fibroblasts. CD40L/CD69 double-negative CD45RO-high memory CD4+ T cells were collected. Sequencing used immunoSEQ version 4 in survey mode. Using immunoSEQ multiplex PCR, the repertoire was profiled, and TCRdb retains in-frame clones only, with some absent. The table has 40,000 to 55,000 clones, around 75% seen once. The CDR3 is 14 residues long. Germline V gives CDR1 LNHDA, CDR2 SQIVND (reference sequence). The V end was cut by 5 bases, the J end by 5 bases, with 16 bases between. About this clone: Antigen: not known.

Sequencing was performed on CD4+ T cells sorted from PBMCs after 18-hour stimulation, taken from a patient who received antiretroviral therapy. This chain connects TRBV19 to TRBJ2-7; a weak D match, TRBD2 (6 bases). The clonotype was recovered from an adult man with HIV who was CMV-seropositive. CDR3 region: CASSSQRGSNEQYF. Written as DNA, the CDR3 is TGTGCCAGTAGTTCCCAACGGGGGTCTAACGAGCAGTACTTC.